Detailed here is one TCR beta chain. These data belong to a study of shared clonotypes between healthy human individuals. Naive CD8 cells were CD45RO-negative, positively selected for CCR7, excluding terminally differentiated effector memory CD45RA+ cells. The CDR3 covers 15 residues. Deletions cut 5 bases from V and 2 bases from J, with 13 bases between. Germline V CDR1 and CDR2: MNHEY, SMNVEV (reference sequence). Data came from immunoSEQ multiplex PCR; TCRdb stores just in-frame clones and leaves some out. The table records about 1,800,000 clones, approximately 94% of them present only once. The origin of this receptor is a man between 18 and 35 years old in good health. This chain joins TRBV27 and TRBJ2-1, with D possibly matching TRBD2 (6 bases). The specimen sequenced was naive CD8+ T cells sorted from blood. For the CDR3, the DNA is TGTGCCAGCAGTCTCGGGAGTATCCCCTACAATGAGCAGTTCTTC. Translated: CASSLGSIPYNEQFF.